This is a list of T cell receptor beta chains from one sample in a study of blood T cell repertoires in COVID-19. Profiled with immunoSEQ multiplex PCR; TCRdb holds only in-frame clones, not every one. The sample lists 110,000 to 150,000 clones, approximately 87% seen once, with roughly 4.3% in the top ten. The specimen was peripheral blood. These TCRs come from a middle-aged woman with acute or convalescent COVID-19. The CDR3 runs from the conserved cysteine through the conserved F or W. A D gene is named only where the DNA matches it firmly. Some rows have no size entry. The others give once, few or many, or a class for an expanded clone.

TRBV19	TRBD1	-	TRBJ2-7	CASSISDRRYEQYF	TGTGCCAGTAGTATATCGGACAGGAGATACGAGCAGTACTTC
TRBV5-1	-	-	TRBJ1-4	CASSLVGSHSEKLFF	TGCGCCAGCAGCTTGGTGGGCAGCCACTCCGAAAAACTGTTTTTT
TRBV6-5	TRBD1	-	TRBJ1-1	CASRLTGGATEAFF	TGTGCCAGCAGACTAACAGGGGGCGCGACTGAAGCTTTCTTT
TRBV12-3/TRBV12-4	-	-	TRBJ2-2	CASGTFNTGELFF	TGTGCCAGTGGGACTTTCAACACCGGGGAGCTGTTTTTT
TRBV5-5	TRBD1	-	TRBJ1-6	CASSLTGIPNSPLHF	TGTGCCAGCAGCCTGACAGGGATCCCAAATTCACCCCTCCACTTT
TRBV12-5	-	-	TRBJ2-1	CASGLAYNEQFF	TGTGCTAGTGGACTAGCTTACAATGAGCAGTTCTTC
TRBV6-5	-	-	TRBJ1-2	CASSLSPLNYGYTF	TGTGCCAGCAGTTTAAGTCCACTTAACTATGGCTACACCTTC
TRBV6-6	-	-	TRBJ1-2	CASSRQDYGYTF	TGTGCCAGCAGCAGACAGGACTATGGCTACACCTTC
TRBV3-1/TRBV3-2	TRBD2	-	TRBJ2-3	CASSQTLQASGRASSTDTQYF	TGTGCCAGCAGCCAAACCTTACAGGCTAGCGGGAGGGCCAGTAGCACAGATACGCAGTATTTT
TRBV5-4	TRBD2	-	TRBJ2-1	CASSPSGSSYNEQFF	TGTGCCAGCAGTCCTAGCGGGAGCTCCTACAATGAGCAGTTCTTC
TRBV18	TRBD2	-	TRBJ2-1	CASSPATGGPNEQFF	TGTGCCAGCTCACCAGCGACGGGGGGGCCAAATGAGCAGTTCTTC
TRBV4-2	-	once	TRBJ1-1	CASSQDAGTEAFF	TGTGCCAGCAGCCAAGATGCTGGGACAGAAGCTTTCTTT
TRBV6-2/TRBV6-3	TRBD1	-	TRBJ2-7	CASSYRTGIGYEQYF	TGTGCCAGCAGTTACCGGACAGGGATTGGGTACGAGCAGTACTTC
TRBV28	-	-	TRBJ1-6	CASSLRTWAGNSPLHF	TGTGCCAGCAGCTTAAGGACGTGGGCGGGTAATTCACCCCTCCACTTT
TRBV5-1	TRBD2	-	TRBJ2-3	CASSLPGLAGGTDTQYF	TGCGCCAGCAGCCTCCCGGGACTAGCGGGGGGGACAGATACGCAGTATTTT
TRBV7-2	-	-	TRBJ1-2	CASSFLLGGGYTF	TGTGCCAGCAGCTTCTTACTAGGGGGAGGCTACACCTTC
TRBV4-3	TRBD1	once	TRBJ2-1	CASSQDPGGAINEQFF	TGCGCCAGCAGCCAAGACCCAGGGGGCGCGATAAATGAGCAGTTCTTC
TRBV18	-	-	TRBJ1-2	CASSLEAGDYGYTF	TGTGCCAGCTCACTCGAGGCTGGCGACTATGGCTACACCTTC
TRBV11-2	TRBD2	-	TRBJ2-1	CASSQGKTSGSYEQFF	TGTGCCAGCAGCCAGGGGAAGACTAGCGGGAGCTATGAGCAGTTCTTC
TRBV2	TRBD1	-	TRBJ1-5	CASRGQGDQPQHF	TGTGCCAGCAGGGGACAGGGGGATCAGCCCCAGCATTTT